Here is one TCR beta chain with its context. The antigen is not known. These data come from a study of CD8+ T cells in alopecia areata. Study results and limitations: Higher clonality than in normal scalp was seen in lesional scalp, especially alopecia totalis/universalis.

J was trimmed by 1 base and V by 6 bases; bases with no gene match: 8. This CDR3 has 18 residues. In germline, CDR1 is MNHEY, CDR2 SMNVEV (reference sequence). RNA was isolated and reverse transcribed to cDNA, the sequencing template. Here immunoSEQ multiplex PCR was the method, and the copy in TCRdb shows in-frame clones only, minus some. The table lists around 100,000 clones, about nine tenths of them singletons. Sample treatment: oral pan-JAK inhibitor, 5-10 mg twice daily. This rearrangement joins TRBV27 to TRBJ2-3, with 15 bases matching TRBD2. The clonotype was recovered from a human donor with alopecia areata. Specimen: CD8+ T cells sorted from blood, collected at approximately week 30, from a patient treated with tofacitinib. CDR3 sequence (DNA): TGTGCCAGCAGACTCGGGACTAGCGGGGGGCCTGGCACAGATACGCAGTATTTT. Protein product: CASRLGTSGGPGTDTQYF.